The text below deals with one T cell receptor beta chain. The antigen is undetermined. The CDR3 has 15 residues. In germline, CDR1 is SGHNT, CDR2 YYREEE (reference sequence). Trimming removed 4 bases at V and 0 bases at J, with 13 bases between. This sample is part of a study of CD8 T cells in Susac syndrome. General study findings and limits: As the study acknowledged, the number of individuals who were part of its TCR sequencing and HLA analysis was relatively small.

With random hexamers, reverse transcription was performed on about 0.45 to 1 ug of RNA. Amplification of TCR beta CDR3 used immunoSEQ multiplex PCR across 54 Vbeta and 13 Jbeta. Each CDR3 protein is one row after TCRdb ran MiXCR on the immunoSEQ multiplex PCR reads. The sample carries 110,000 or so distinct CDR3 sequences, roughly 93% recorded once. The sequence derives from a human donor with multiple sclerosis. The V call is TRBV5-4, the J call TRBJ1-1; possible D gene TRBD1, 5 bases. What was sequenced was CD4+ T cells from PBMCs. CDR3 nucleotides: TGTGCCAGCAGCACGGGACGGAATATGAACACTGAAGCTTTCTTT. Residues: CASSTGRNMNTEAFF.